This T cell receptor beta chain was documented in a study of blood T cell repertoires in COVID-19 (dated by TCRdb to the early 2020s). A note on the overall study: Collaborator samples came from the United States, Italy and Spain and covered acute and convalescent phases of COVID-19. The prospective study material was composed of cDNA or gDNA derived from T cells, B-cell-depleted T cells, or PBMCs. Subjects who had been exposed to COVID-19, were actively infected with it, or had recovered from it provided the deeply sampled blood TCRbeta repertoires that made up the dataset. The repertoires were made available in a free public database intended to serve as a resource for research on the immune response to SARS-CoV-2. The samples were drawn from the first 160 participants of the ongoing ImmuneRACE study and from over 950 subjects provided by 6 global collaborators. Sample metadata almost always included a de-identified subject ID, COVID-19 status, age in years and sex. Where available, HLA class I and class II types were taken from metadata supplied by the sample provider and were not determined by assay-based typing.

Measured from the cysteine to the phenylalanine, the CDR3 is 17 residues long. The retained sequence is limited to the CDR3, 51 bases, with the frame set at the first base. Trimming removed 5 bases from V and 0 bases from J; the gene matches leave 7 bases unexplained. Looking up the germline V gene yields CDR1 SGHNT and CDR2 YENEEA. The study at large found these results: The amount of clinical and demographic metadata varied by source and participant and was provided uncurated.

About this clone: Its target antigen remains unknown. Per-base qualities were not stored, and no clone one base away is much larger.

The collaborating institutions used their own protocols to collect whole blood in K2EDTA tubes. Collaborator samples were shipped for TCRbeta analysis as frozen whole blood, isolated PBMCs, or DNA extracted from either sample type. TCRbeta CDR3 regions were amplified from genomic DNA using the immunoSEQ Assay, a bias-controlled multiplex PCR. The authors processed their data as follows. The number of nucleated cells in each sample was estimated from the amplification of reference gene primers within the assay. To quantify the absolute abundance of each unique TCRbeta CDR3 rearrangement, sequence reads were collapsed and filtered. For each sample, productive Simpson clonality was calculated by taking the square root of Simpson's diversity index across productive rearrangements. In its TCRdb copy, this immuneACCESS table keeps in-frame sequences only and misses some clones. Where compared with another copy, unresolved V genes explain less than half of these, and the others have no known cause. V and J calls and clone size are those listed in that table; D and trimming were worked out from the DNA. The sample includes around 86,000 clones, with 84% observed a single time. Approximately 12% of the sample belongs to the ten largest clones.

The sequence links TRBV11-3 to TRBJ1-6; 7 bases in between match TRBD1. Sequencing was performed on peripheral blood. The receptor was isolated from a human donor in a cohort sampled during active COVID-19. The DNA sequence follows: TGTGCCAGCAGCCGCCAGGACAGGAGCTCCTATAATTCACCCCTCCACTTT. It translates as CASSRQDRSSYNSPLHF.